This T cell receptor (beta chain) emerged from a study of T cell changes during pregnancy in multiple sclerosis. The CDR3 contains 15 residues. Trimming left V 1 base short and J 1 base short, with 12 bases between. Germline values: CDR1 SGHDT, CDR2 YYEEEE. This clone appeared once. The table came from immunoSEQ multiplex PCR; TCRdb's copy has only in-frame clones and leaves some out. The sample has approximately 130,000 clones, 96% seen once. This sample comprised peripheral blood, obtained after pregnancy. The chain recombines TRBV5-6 with TRBJ2-7; D is unresolved. The receptor's source is a female donor with multiple sclerosis, enrolled in a pregnancy study. CDR3: CASSLYSSGSYEQYF. The CDR3 DNA reads TGTGCCAGCAGCTTGTATTCGTCAGGATCCTACGAGCAGTACTTC.